What follows are 2 T cell receptor beta chains derived from one specimen sequenced in a study of PD-1 blockade in classical Hodgkin lymphoma. Brentuximab vedotin exposure varied among the patients, all of whom had relapsed after autologous stem cell transplantation. Assay: immunoSEQ multiplex PCR; the TCRdb copy retains only in-frame clones and omits some. The sample has about 25,000 clones, around three quarters seen once. The sample consisted of peripheral blood mononuclear cells (PBMCs), taken before the second cycle of nivolumab. Receptors originate from a human donor with classical Hodgkin lymphoma.

In regard to this clone: The junction and the germline gene differ at one end; a read error may be behind it. V is TRBV7-2 and J is TRBJ2-1; the D gene is possibly TRBD2 (5 bases). Per the germline V gene, CDR1 is SGHTA and CDR2 is FQGNSA. The CDR3 is made up of 11 amino acids. In DNA form, the CDR3 reads TGTGCCAGCAGCTTAGTTGGAATCGGGGTCTTC. This gives the protein CASSLVGIGVF. Full variable domain (missing parts from reference TRBV7-2 and TRBJ2-1): GAGVSQSPSNKVTEKGKDVELRCDPISGHTALYWYRQSLGQGLEFLIYFQGNSAPDKSGLPSDRFSAERTGGSVSTLTIQRTQQEDSAVYLCASSLVGIGVFGPGTRLTVL.

J is TRBJ1-1 and V is TRBV11-2; D may be TRBD1 (6 bases). This CDR3 has 14 residues. Germline lookup yields CDR1 SGHAT and CDR2 FQNNGV. Trimming stripped 3 bases from V and 5 bases from J, with 13 bases between. DNA for the CDR3: TGTGCCAGCAGCTTCAATACAGGGTTAACTGAAGCTTTCTTT. Its translation is CASSFNTGLTEAFF.